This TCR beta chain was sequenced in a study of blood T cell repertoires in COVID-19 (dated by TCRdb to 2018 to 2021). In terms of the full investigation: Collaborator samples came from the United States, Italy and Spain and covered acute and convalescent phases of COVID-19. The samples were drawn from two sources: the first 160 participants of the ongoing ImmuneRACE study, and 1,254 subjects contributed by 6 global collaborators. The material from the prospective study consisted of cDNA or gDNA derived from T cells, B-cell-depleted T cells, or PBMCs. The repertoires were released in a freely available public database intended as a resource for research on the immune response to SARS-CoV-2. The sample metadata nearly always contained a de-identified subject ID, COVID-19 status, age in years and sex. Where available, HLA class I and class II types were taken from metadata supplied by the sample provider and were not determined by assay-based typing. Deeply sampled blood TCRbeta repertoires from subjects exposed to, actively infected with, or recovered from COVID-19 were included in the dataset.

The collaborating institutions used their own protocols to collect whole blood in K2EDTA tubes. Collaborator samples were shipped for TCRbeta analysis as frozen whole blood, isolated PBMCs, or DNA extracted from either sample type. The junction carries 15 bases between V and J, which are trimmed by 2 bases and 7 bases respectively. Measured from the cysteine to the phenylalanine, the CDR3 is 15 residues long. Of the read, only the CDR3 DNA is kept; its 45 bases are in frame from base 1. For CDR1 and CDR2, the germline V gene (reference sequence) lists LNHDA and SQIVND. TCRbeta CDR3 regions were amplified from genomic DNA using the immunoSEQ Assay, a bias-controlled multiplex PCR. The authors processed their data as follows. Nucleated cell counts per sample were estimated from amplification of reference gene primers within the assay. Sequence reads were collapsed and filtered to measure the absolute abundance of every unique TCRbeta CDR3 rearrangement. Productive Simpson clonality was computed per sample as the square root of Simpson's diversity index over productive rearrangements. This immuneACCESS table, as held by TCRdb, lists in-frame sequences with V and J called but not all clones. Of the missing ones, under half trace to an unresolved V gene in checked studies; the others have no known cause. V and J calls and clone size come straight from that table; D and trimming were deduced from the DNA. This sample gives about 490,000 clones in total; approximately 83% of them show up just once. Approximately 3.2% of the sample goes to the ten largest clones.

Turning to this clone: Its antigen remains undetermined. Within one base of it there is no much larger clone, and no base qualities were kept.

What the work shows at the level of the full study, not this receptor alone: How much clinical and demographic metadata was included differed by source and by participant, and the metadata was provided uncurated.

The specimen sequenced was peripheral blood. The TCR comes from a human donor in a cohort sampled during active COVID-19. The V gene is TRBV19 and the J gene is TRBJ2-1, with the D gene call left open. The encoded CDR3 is CASSITLGPLNEQFF. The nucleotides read TGTGCCAGTAGTATAACCCTAGGCCCGCTGAATGAGCAGTTCTTC.